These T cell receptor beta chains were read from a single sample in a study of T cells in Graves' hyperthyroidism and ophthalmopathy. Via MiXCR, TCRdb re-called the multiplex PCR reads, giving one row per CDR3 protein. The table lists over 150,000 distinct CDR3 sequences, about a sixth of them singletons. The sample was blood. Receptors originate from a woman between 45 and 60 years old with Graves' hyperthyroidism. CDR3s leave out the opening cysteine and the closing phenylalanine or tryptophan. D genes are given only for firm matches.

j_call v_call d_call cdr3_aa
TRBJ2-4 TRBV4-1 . ASSQTSVTMNIQY
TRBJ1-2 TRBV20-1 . STGKSNYGYT
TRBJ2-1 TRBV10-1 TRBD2 ASSDSGRNNEQF
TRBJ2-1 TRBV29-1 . SVEFGTRDNEQF
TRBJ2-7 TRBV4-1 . ASSQANLISPSYEQY
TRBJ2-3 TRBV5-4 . ASTLLTSQDTTDTQY
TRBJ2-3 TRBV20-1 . SAPDSQVTDTQY
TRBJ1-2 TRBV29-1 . SVERANYGYT
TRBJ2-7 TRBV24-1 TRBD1 ATSDGTGGDYEQY
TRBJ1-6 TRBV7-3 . ASSLDRDGSLH
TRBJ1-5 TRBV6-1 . ASSDRFSNQPQH
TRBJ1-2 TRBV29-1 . SVELREGGDGYGYT
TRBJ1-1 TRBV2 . ARSASVNTEAF
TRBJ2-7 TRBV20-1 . SASSRESSYEQY
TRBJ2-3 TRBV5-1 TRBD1 ASSLGQGQDTQY
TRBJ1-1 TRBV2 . ASSRDMNTEAF
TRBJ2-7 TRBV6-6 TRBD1 ASSYSKTGSSSEQY
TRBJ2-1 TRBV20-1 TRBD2 SATTSAGYNEQF
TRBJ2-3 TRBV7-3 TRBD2 ASSEPTSGTSTDTQY
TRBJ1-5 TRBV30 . AWGGPNSVQPQH
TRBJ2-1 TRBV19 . ASSISTHYNEQF
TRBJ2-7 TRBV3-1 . ASSQAGGYEQY
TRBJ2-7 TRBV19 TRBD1 ASSKGPGQGIYEQY
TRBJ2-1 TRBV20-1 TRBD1 SANQFGQGASYNEQF
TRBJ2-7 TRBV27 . ASSLRQGRSYEQY
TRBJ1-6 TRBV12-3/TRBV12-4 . ASRRTQYNSPLH
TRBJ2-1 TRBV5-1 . ASSYHNEQF
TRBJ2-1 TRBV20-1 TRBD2 SAWTSGRSPYNEQF
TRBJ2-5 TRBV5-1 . ASSFRTVGEETQY
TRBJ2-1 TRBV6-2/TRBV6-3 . ASRIPGVDEQF
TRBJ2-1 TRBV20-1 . SAPGPRVNEQF
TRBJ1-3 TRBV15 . ATSRDLTLRGNTIY
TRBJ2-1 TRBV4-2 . ASSQLSGGGTYNEQF
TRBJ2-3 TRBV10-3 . AISVSDKVTDTQY
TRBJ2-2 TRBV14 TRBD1 ASSHPGQGKRELF
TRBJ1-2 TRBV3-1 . ASSQDLRHYGYT
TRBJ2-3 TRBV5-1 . ASRLGPLSTDTQY
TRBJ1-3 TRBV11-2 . ASSRRRGKTGNTIY
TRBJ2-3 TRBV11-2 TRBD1 ASSGQVMADTQY
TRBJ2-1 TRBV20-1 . SARVVKGPASSYNEQF
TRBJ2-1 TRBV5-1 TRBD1 ASSSGQQQF
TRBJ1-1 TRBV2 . ASVMNTEAF
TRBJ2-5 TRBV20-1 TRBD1 SARTGVETQY
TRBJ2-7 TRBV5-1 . ASGPTGSNEQY
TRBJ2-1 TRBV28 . ASSSRLGYNEQF
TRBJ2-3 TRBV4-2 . ASSQGWGSEGADTQY
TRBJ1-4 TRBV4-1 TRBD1 ASSLFAPGQGDEKLF
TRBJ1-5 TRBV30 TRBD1 AWSADRGFNQPQH
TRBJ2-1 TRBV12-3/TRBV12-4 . ASSFSIHNEQF
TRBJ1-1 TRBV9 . ASSVTPQTNTEAF
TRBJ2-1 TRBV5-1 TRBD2 ASSLSGSLYNEQF
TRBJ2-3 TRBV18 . ASSPFAVTSTDTQY